This T cell receptor (beta chain) was retrieved from a study of cytomegalovirus exposure and HLA in healthy donors (dated by TCRdb to the late 2010s). A note on the overall study: According to an earlier analysis of 587 of the donors, some 180 million T cells yielded over 90 million unique TCR beta sequences and approximately 300 Gb of sequence data. An early release that covered 500 to 800 HLA-typed donors contained around 300 gigabases of sequencing data and 65 million to 100 million unique TCR sequences. Among the approximately 430 genotyped donors, around 81% belonged to the genetic ancestry cluster associated with self-reported Caucasian donors. The aim of the study was to test whether cataloging public T cell receptors could identify signatures of past pathogen exposure. Using immunosequencing, the study profiled T cell repertoires from 550 to 750 subjects and related those repertoires to cytomegalovirus serostatus. In addition to the first cohort of several hundred subjects, a separate validation cohort of approximately 110 different subjects was used. To predict cytomegalovirus infection status, the study brought together high-throughput TCR immunosequencing, statistical association of individual TCRs with disease status, and machine learning. In a later analysis, previously published TCR beta repertoires from 670 or so donors were re-analyzed and high-resolution HLA genotyping was added so that TCR occurrence patterns could be studied. Rather than drawing on any new phenotypic data, the later analysis identified candidate immune exposures from TCR beta sequences and the way those sequences occurred across donors. An earlier analysis of 587 of the donors used high-throughput TCR beta sequencing to judge whether each TCR beta V gene segment behaved as functional or pseudogenic. Donor age, sex, ethnicity and CMV serostatus were compiled alongside the repertoire data. In a later genetic analysis, genome-wide SNP genotypes for about 60% of the 666 donors were used, and that subset was treated as a discovery cohort. All discovery cohort repertoires had been generated on a single sequencing platform. Both class I and class II loci were covered by HLA typing, at four-digit resolution. The number of donors typed differed by locus, with roughly 629-640 for A, B, C, DRB1 and DQB1, roughly 520 for DQA1, nearly 610 for DPA1, and 472 for DPB1. Roughly 5 DR-DQ haplotypes were handled as single units for association and clustering because linkage in the cohort was strong. Among about 370 genotyped donors of the cohort, an average of around 250,000 unique TCR beta nucleotide sequences was sequenced per donor, of which about 20% were non-productive.

V and J are truncated by 5 bases and 7 bases respectively, leaving an intervening sequence of 20 bases. CDR1 and CDR2 are read off the germline V gene (reference sequence) as SEHNR and FQNEAQ. From the cysteine up to the phenylalanine, the CDR3 has a length of 15 residues. The kept DNA is CDR3 alone, 45 bases in frame from the first base. In total, 630 or so healthy bone marrow donors made up the cohort. Cohort members were all nominally healthy when sampled, although unrecorded immune exposures were likely present. The donor tested CMV seropositive and was one of the 289 seropositive cohort members. Every donor gave a peripheral blood sample, and the peripheral blood mononuclear cells from that sample were used for TCR beta sequencing. The Qiagen DNeasy Blood Extraction Kit was used to extract genomic DNA from the blood cell samples. Comments on this clone: Its target antigen remains unknown. Base qualities are missing; no much larger clone stands one base away.

General study outcomes and caveats: Sequencing depth was assumed to be roughly uniform across donors in the presence/absence analyses, though that assumption may not hold. For the cohort, immune exposure information was limited to CMV serostatus. HLA typing was unavailable for some donors at each locus, so association tests used only the typed subset. The sequencing pipeline was judged likely to have produced a cluster of highly shared sequence variants as a technical artifact. Because counts were too low, seventeen rarely observed V segments, including chromosome 9 orphons, were excluded from the earlier analysis of around 590 of the donors. The classifier was reported to diagnose cytomegalovirus status with high specificity and sensitivity in both the original and validation cohorts. Several of the top co-occurrence clusters appeared to be linked to parvovirus B19, influenza, CMV and Epstein-Barr virus, according to a later analysis. An association between a missense DCLRE1C variant and V-gene and J-gene trimming of TCR beta chains was found in a later genetic analysis and replicated in an independent cohort. Specific HLA alleles were associated with roughly 16,000 TCR beta sequences at a false discovery rate of 0.05 in a later analysis. Most TCR sequences were seen in very few donors, while some public TCRs were found in many individuals. Strong co-occurrence of HLA alleles, especially DR and DQ, made assigning TCR associations to individual alleles difficult. The authors suggested that the approach could potentially be extended to other disease states and immunological phenotypes. The study listed 164 TCR beta chains as associated with cytomegalovirus. Because the 87-base-pair reads could not distinguish some IMGT-functional V segments, including TRBV6-2 and TRBV6-3, those segments were excluded. A later analysis found that most CMV-associated TCR beta chains appeared HLA-restricted, with HLA associations seemingly driven largely by CMV exposure. In an earlier analysis of roughly 560 of the donors, most TCR beta V segments were observed in productive rearrangements about 90% or about 30% of the time, broadly matching IMGT annotations. According to a later analysis, TCR association rates differed among HLA loci, with DRB1 alleles showing the most associated TCRs and HLA-C alleles showing the fewest. According to a later genetic analysis, donors in an Asian-associated ancestry cluster had fewer N-insertions in productive TCRs than the roughly 700-donor mean. Linkage disequilibrium might explain the correlated functional status among segregating V segments, but an unknown experimental factor could not be ruled out. A further reported finding was that TCR beta sequences accurately predicted the HLA-A and HLA-B alleles for most subjects in the first cohort. Compared with equally common non-associated chains, HLA-associated TCR beta chains in a later analysis were more clonally expanded and had lower generation probabilities. A few of the identified cytomegalovirus-associated TCR beta chains were confirmed in vitro to be specific for cytomegalovirus antigens. This cohort had only TCR beta chains sequenced, and the lack of alpha or paired-chain data limited which features could be detected.

The method behind the library was the immunoSEQ multiplex PCR assay. A mixture of 60 forward primers for TCR Vbeta segments and 13 reverse primers for TCR Jbeta segments was used in the multiplex PCR. The CDR3 region of rearranged TCR beta genes was amplified from genomic DNA by a multiplex PCR assay. The Illumina HiSeq System was used to sequence the amplified TCR beta libraries as 87-base-pair reads. Processing in the source paper ran as follows. In a later analysis, approximately 74 million unique TCR beta chains were counted across the approximately 620 repertoires, and roughly 10 million of these chains were shared by at least two donors. To remove PCR and sequencing errors, raw reads were error-corrected and collapsed into unique sequences using a nearest-neighbor algorithm that merged closely related sequences. Alignment of CDR3 sequences to IMGT reference sequences was used to assign V, D and J gene segments. For a sequence to be retained, at least a six-nucleotide match to both a V gene segment and a J gene segment was required. Rearrangements were called productive when the CDR3 lacked stop codons and stayed in frame with V and J; all others were non-productive. Following IMGT convention, CDR3 was defined as the stretch from the second conserved V-encoded cysteine to the conserved J-encoded phenylalanine. Sequences without an unambiguous match to a single V gene segment were excluded from the earlier analysis of a few hundred of the donors. In an earlier analysis of approximately 550 of the donors, V segments were called functional above 56.7% productive rearrangements and were called segregating when the between-donor standard deviation exceeded 5%. A statistical classification framework was built to diagnose cytomegalovirus status from the catalog of TCR beta chain sequences. V and J gene assignment, in a later analysis, came from comparing TCR nucleotide sequences with IMGT/GENE-DB human TR gene sequences. A later analysis assigned CDR3 sequences and most-parsimonious VDJ recombination scenarios with the TCRdist pipeline. A later analysis defined each TCR beta chain by its CDR3 amino acid sequence plus V-gene family, and excluded reads lacking a unique V-gene family. To address suspected cross-contamination and a sequencing artifact, a later analysis removed 592 highly shared, low-generation-probability nucleotide sequences. A later analysis calculated a clonal expansion index for each public chain from normalized within-repertoire ranks of inferred template counts. In a later analysis, generation probabilities were computed using a VDJ recombination model fitted to out-of-frame rearrangements, and the results were checked against IGoR. Hypergeometric tests were used in a later analysis to score TCR-TCR, TCR-HLA and TCR-CMV co-occurrence, with a repertoire-size bias correction applied to the TCR pairs. To estimate false discovery rates, a later analysis permuted the HLA or CMV assignments 20 times. In a later analysis, co-occurring TCRs were grouped with DBSCAN, and TCRdist sequence similarity was added when clustering was performed within HLA-allele-positive subsets. Repertoires with fewer than 30,000 or more than 120,000 public chains were left out of co-occurrence clustering, as were several repertoires with anomalous nucleotide sharing. What TCRdb holds here is the immuneACCESS table cut down to in-frame rearrangements. Part of the clones is not present; checked against another copy, under half of the missing clones reflect an unresolved V gene, and the others are unexplained. Clone size and V and J calls were adopted from that table, with D and trimming inferred from the DNA. The sample contains 150,000 to 200,000 clones, 75% of them found a single time. The top ten hold less than 9.5% of the sample.

The TCR originated in a woman between 35 and 50 years old in good health and CMV-seropositive. The sample consisted of PBMCs. The chain employs TRBV7-9 and TRBJ1-1; D gene: possibly TRBD1, on 5 matching bases. The CDR3 corresponds to CASSRRGLAGNEAFF. The DNA sequence is as follows: TGTGCCAGCAGCCGAAGAGGTCTGGCAGGGAATGAAGCTTTCTTT.